Sequencing of this T cell receptor (beta chain) was carried out in a study of T cell responses to AZD1222 COVID-19 vaccine. Study-wide points: Reportedly, nearly half the spike-specific TCRs target unmutated variant regions. White British people made up most donors, females outnumbered males, and clonal diversity was possibly underestimated.

Note on this clone: Its antigen is not identified.

The data were produced by immunoSEQ multiplex PCR, yet TCRdb's version contains in-frame clones alone and is incomplete. The data hold roughly 150,000 clones, with more than 90% observed a single time. Looked up from germline, CDR1 is LNHDA and CDR2 is SQIVND (reference sequence). The germline V and J ends were trimmed by 7 bases and 0 bases, with 10 bases remaining between them. CDR3 length: 15 amino acids. This sequence was found in an adult who received the AZD1222 COVID-19 vaccine. V and J are TRBV19 and TRBJ2-6, with D unresolved. This material consisted of peripheral blood, taken 28 days after the second AZD1222 dose. The CDR3 is CASTGMSSGANVLTF. CDR3 sequence (DNA): TGTGCCAGTACCGGCATGAGCTCTGGGGCCAACGTCCTGACTTTC.